The 4 T cell receptor beta chains below all came from one sample that was sequenced in a study of spatial heterogeneity in lung cancer (dated by TCRdb to the late 2010s). The method was 5' RACE. Sequencing used a NextSeq 500. TCRdb passed the public sequencing reads through fastp at Q25 and MiXCR, retaining productive beta sequences. Entries are consolidated by CDR3 protein sequence, retaining the most common genes and DNA. A total of some 83,000 distinct CDR3 sequences appear in this sample, 8% of them only once. The top ten clones comprise 6.8% of the sample. The sample's time point label is to be understood as: sample taken at primary tumor resection. The sequenced sample was PBMCs, obtained at surgery. The receptors come from a male donor with early-stage non-small cell lung cancer.

This clonotype appeared many times. This rearrangement joins TRBV29-1 to TRBJ1-2; D is ambiguous. CDR3 length: 13 amino acids. Trimming removed 4 bases from V and 1 base from J, with 10 bases in between. Germline lookup yields CDR1 SQVTM and CDR2 ANQGSEA. The CDR3 region is CSVAAAVNYGYTF. For the CDR3, the DNA is TGCAGCGTTGCGGCAGCAGTTAACTATGGCTACACCTTC.

V and J are TRBV3-1 and TRBJ1-1, with a possible D match to TRBD1 (5 bases). V lost 2 bases to trimming and J lost 4 bases, with 8 bases between them. The V gene's germline CDR1 is LGHDT and CDR2 YNNKEL (reference sequence). CDR3 size: 13 residues. This CDR3 is CASSQLRGTEAFF. In nucleotides, the CDR3 is TGTGCCAGCAGCCAACTTAGGGGCACTGAAGCTTTCTTT.

The chain couples TRBV12-3 or TRBV12-4 to TRBJ1-1, with D tentatively TRBD1 (6 bases). Between the trimmed V and J ends, which lost 3 bases and 4 bases, there was a span of 12 bases. This CDR3 contains 14 residues. The CDR3 reads CASSFGTRGTEAFF. CDR3 in DNA: TGTGCCAGCAGTTTCGGGACAAGGGGCACTGAAGCTTTCTTT.

This clonotype has a count of ten or more. The chain links TRBV18 to TRBJ2-5; D is unclear. This CDR3 has 12 amino acids. In germline, CDR1 is KGHSH, CDR2 LQKENI. Between the trimmed V and J ends, which lost 3 bases and 3 bases, there was a span of 5 bases. CDR3 region: CASSPLEETQYF. The CDR3 DNA reads TGTGCCAGCTCACCGCTTGAAGAGACCCAGTACTTC.